The rows below give T cell receptor beta chains drawn from one sample of a study of T cells in Graves' hyperthyroidism and ophthalmopathy. One entry per CDR3 protein results from TCRdb running MiXCR on the multiplex PCR reads. There are under 650,000 distinct CDR3 sequences in the sample; roughly 16% occur only once, and 3% to 4% lies in the top ten. Sequencing was performed on blood. These receptors originate from a woman aged 30 to 39 with Graves' hyperthyroidism. The CDR3 runs from the conserved cysteine through the conserved F or W. A D gene is named only where the DNA matches it firmly. The size entry is marked missing in some rows and otherwise reads once, few, many or a size class.

TGTGCCAGTAGTGGGACAGTAAGCGGCGAAAAACTGTTTTTT,CASSGTVSGEKLFF,-,TRBJ1-4,TRBV19,TRBD1
TGTGCCAGCAGTCGGGGGAGCTCTGGAAACACCATATATTTT,CASSRGSSGNTIYF,many,TRBJ1-3,TRBV6-1,-
TGTGCCAGCAGTCGGACAGGGCCTGACACTGAAGCTTTCTTT,CASSRTGPDTEAFF,few,TRBJ1-1,TRBV27,TRBD1
TGTGCCAGCAGCACCGGACAGGGTTTATATGGCTACACCTTC,CASSTGQGLYGYTF,few,TRBJ1-2,TRBV3-1,TRBD1
TGTGCCAGCAGCTTAGGAGGGACGTCCGAGTATGAGCAGTTCTTC,CASSLGGTSEYEQFF,once,TRBJ2-1,TRBV7-9,-
TGCAGTGTGACTAGCGGGAGCGGATGGGCAAAAAACATTCAGTACTTC,CSVTSGSGWAKNIQYF,few,TRBJ2-4,TRBV20-1,TRBD2
TGTGCCAGTAGTATAGACAGCAATAGCGTAGAGACCCAGTACTTC,CASSIDSNSVETQYF,-,TRBJ2-5,TRBV19,-
TGTGCCAGCAGCTTAGCCGGTAGCGAAGCTTTCTTT,CASSLAGSEAFF,many,TRBJ1-1,TRBV7-2,-
TGCGCCAGCAGCCCCAAACCGACAGGGAACTATGGCTACACCTTC,CASSPKPTGNYGYTF,few,TRBJ1-2,TRBV5-1,TRBD1
TGTGCCAGTAGGGGGACAGGGTCTCGCGAGCAGTACTTC,CASRGTGSREQYF,-,TRBJ2-7,TRBV19,TRBD1
TGCAGTGCTAGCCGGCACTCCTACAATGAGCAGTTCTTC,CSASRHSYNEQFF,few,TRBJ2-1,TRBV20-1,-
TGTGCCAGCAACCTACAGGGCCACACAGATACGCAGTATTTT,CASNLQGHTDTQYF,many,TRBJ2-3,TRBV12-3/TRBV12-4,-
TGTGCCAGCAGCCCAACGGGACAGGGTTACGAGCAGTACTTC,CASSPTGQGYEQYF,many,TRBJ2-7,TRBV11-1,TRBD1
TGTGCCAGCAGTCTGGGGACTAGCGGGAGGGCCAGGGAGACCCAGTACTTC,CASSLGTSGRARETQYF,-,TRBJ2-5,TRBV28,TRBD2
TGCAGCTCAAGCGGGGGAAGATGGGGCGAAAAACTGTTTTTT,CSSSGGRWGEKLFF,many,TRBJ1-4,TRBV29-1,-